This is a list of T cell receptor beta chains from one sample in a study of shared clonotypes between healthy human individuals. Assay: immunoSEQ multiplex PCR; the TCRdb copy retains only in-frame clones and omits some. The profile covers around 2.1 million clones, with about 93% appearing a single time and more than 1.5% taken by the ten largest. Sequenced input: naive CD8+ T cells from PBMCs. Every receptor here comes from a man aged 18 to 29 in good health. Some clones in this sample may be carry-over from other donors' samples. Each CDR3 is given with its conserved first and last residue. D genes are given only for firm matches. Not every row has a clone size; where given, it reads once, few, many or a size class.

j_call,d_call,v_call,clone_size,cdr3_nt,cdr3_aa
TRBJ1-1,.,TRBV27,.,TGTGCCAGCAGTTTTGGCGGCTTGAACACTGAAGCTTTCTTT,CASSFGGLNTEAFF
TRBJ2-7,TRBD1,TRBV10-3,.,TGTGCCATCGGGCAGGGGGACTACGAGCAGTACTTC,CAIGQGDYEQYF
TRBJ1-4,.,TRBV28,.,TGTGCCAGCAGTTCCTACAGGGAAGATGCTAATGAAAAACTGTTTTTT,CASSSYREDANEKLFF
TRBJ1-1,TRBD1,TRBV18,.,TGTGCCAGCTCAGGGACAGTTTGGACTGAAGCTTTCTTT,CASSGTVWTEAFF
TRBJ2-5,.,TRBV28,once,TGTGCCAGTTCGCCGGGCGCCCGGAGACAGACCCAGTACTTC,CASSPGARRQTQYF
TRBJ1-5,.,TRBV27,.,TGTGCCAGCAGGATCGGGGGGAATAGCAATCAGCCCCAGCATTTT,CASRIGGNSNQPQHF
TRBJ2-1,TRBD2,TRBV14,.,TGTGCCAGCAGCCAAGTTGCCCCGGGAGGACATGAGCAGTTCTTC,CASSQVAPGGHEQFF
TRBJ1-5,.,TRBV19,.,TGTGCCACGAATAGGGCAGTCAATCAGCCCCAGCATTTT,CATNRAVNQPQHF
TRBJ1-5,.,TRBV28,.,TGTGCCAGCAGTGGGGACGGAGGAATCAATCAGCCCCAGCATTTT,CASSGDGGINQPQHF
TRBJ1-2,.,TRBV6-4,.,TGTGCCAGCAGTGACTCCCGCCAGGCGGACGGCTACACCTTC,CASSDSRQADGYTF
TRBJ2-1,TRBD2,TRBV28,once,TGTGCCAGCAGTCTCCAGCGGGAGAGCTACAATGAGCAGTTCTTC,CASSLQRESYNEQFF
TRBJ2-3,TRBD2,TRBV7-9,.,TGTGCCAGCAACTCGCCGGGACTAGAATCAGATACGCAGTATTTT,CASNSPGLESDTQYF
TRBJ2-3,.,TRBV5-4,.,TGTGCCAGCAGCCAGACCGCCGAGGGGACAGATACGCAGTATTTT,CASSQTAEGTDTQYF
TRBJ2-4,TRBD2,TRBV29-1,once,TGCAGCGCCCGGGAGGGGAACAACATTCAGTACTTC,CSAREGNNIQYF
TRBJ2-3,TRBD2,TRBV19,.,TGTGCCAGTAGTATATATCCTAGCGGGAGGGTGGATACGCAGTATTTT,CASSIYPSGRVDTQYF
TRBJ1-1,.,TRBV28,.,TGTGCCAGCAGTTTAATGAATGTTATGATAGGGACCCCCACTGAAGCTTTCTTT,CASSLMNVMIGTPTEAFF
TRBJ1-2,.,TRBV5-6,.,TGTGCCAGCAGCTTGCTTTACAGTTCCTTCTATGGCTACACCTTC,CASSLLYSSFYGYTF
TRBJ1-5,TRBD1,TRBV5-6,.,TGTGCCAGCAGCTCAGAGGACAGGGGCAATCAGCCCCAGCATTTT,CASSSEDRGNQPQHF
TRBJ2-2,.,TRBV12-5,.,TGTGCTAGTGGGGACACCGGGGAGCTGTTTTTT,CASGDTGELFF
TRBJ2-7,.,TRBV27,.,TGTGCCAGCAGTTTATTTCCTCTTGATGAGCAGTACTTC,CASSLFPLDEQYF
TRBJ2-7,.,TRBV4-3,once,TGCGCCAGCAGCCAATACTCAGGGCTAGCCTACGAGCAGTACTTC,CASSQYSGLAYEQYF
TRBJ2-7,.,TRBV6-6,.,TGTGCCAGCAGTTACTCTCGCAGGGTCGCCTACGAGCAGTACTTC,CASSYSRRVAYEQYF
TRBJ2-7,TRBD1,TRBV15,.,TGTGCCACCAGCAGAGAAGGGACAGGGGATGGGCAGTACTTC,CATSREGTGDGQYF
TRBJ2-7,TRBD1,TRBV28,.,TGTGCCAGCAGTTTTAGGGGGCCGACCTACGAGCAGTACTTC,CASSFRGPTYEQYF
TRBJ1-1,TRBD1,TRBV29-1,.,TGCAGCGTTGATATACAGGGGCCCCTGTACGAAGCTTTCTTT,CSVDIQGPLYEAFF
TRBJ2-1,TRBD2,TRBV28,.,TGTGCCAGCAGTGTCAGACTAGCGGGAGCCTACAATGAGCAGTTCTTC,CASSVRLAGAYNEQFF
TRBJ1-1,.,TRBV7-9,.,TGTGCCAGCAGCTTAGCCCCAGGGTCCATGAACACTGAAGCTTTCTTT,CASSLAPGSMNTEAFF
TRBJ2-7,.,TRBV27,.,TGTGCCAGCAGTGAAGACTCCTTCCAGCAGTACTTC,CASSEDSFQQYF
TRBJ2-7,.,TRBV6-1,.,TGTGCCAGCAGTGAAACCGGGGGGCGGCTCTACGAGCAGTACTTC,CASSETGGRLYEQYF